This T cell receptor beta chain was observed in a study of T cells in Graves' hyperthyroidism and ophthalmopathy. What was amplified from RNA transcripts were TCR beta CDR3 regions. Primed by the HTBI set, a first-round RT-PCR was run on the TCR CDR3. TCRdb ran MiXCR on the multiplex PCR reads and lists one entry per CDR3 protein. Among hundreds of thousands of distinct CDR3 sequences listed, approximately 25% were seen once. This clonotype was counted many times. Its target is not known. Deletions cut 0 bases from V and 3 bases from J, with 10 bases between. This CDR3 has 15 amino acids. Per the germline V gene, CDR1 is SGHAT and CDR2 is FQNNGV. For ophthalmopathy patients, the Clinical Activity Score was at least 3 and the NOSPECS grade at least 4; duration was under 3 months. Study-wide results and limits: Ophthalmopathy stood apart from stable hyperthyroidism in a 13 V-J model.

This chain joins TRBV11-2 and TRBJ2-3, with D hard to call. Source material: blood. This receptor was taken from a woman aged 25 to 39 with Graves' ophthalmopathy. CDR3 loop: CASSLDGYRTDTQYF. CDR3 DNA sequence: TGTGCCAGCAGCTTAGATGGATACAGAACAGATACGCAGTATTTT.